Below, 18 T cell receptor beta chains from the same sample are listed, as sequenced in a study of T cells in Graves' hyperthyroidism and ophthalmopathy (dated by TCRdb to between 2018 and 2021). Receptors were amplified or captured by multiplex PCR. For sequencing, an Illumina HiSeq 2000 was employed. The TCR beta CDR3 regions were amplified from RNA transcripts. The TCR CDR3 was subjected to a first round of RT-PCR using the HTBI primer set and the Qiagen OneStep RT-PCR kit. The public reads were reanalyzed by TCRdb: fastp trimming at Q25, MiXCR alignment, in-frame beta chains only. Each CDR3 protein gets just one entry, which takes the most common genes and DNA from the rows behind it. This sample comprises 250,000 to 300,000 distinct CDR3 sequences, approximately 12% of them detected only once. The ten most abundant clones make up 7% to 8.5% of the sample. Input material: blood. These receptor sequences come from a woman in her thirties with Graves' hyperthyroidism that later progressed to Graves' ophthalmopathy.

This clonotype has just a few counts. This chain links TRBV10-3 with TRBJ2-1; no firm D call. The germline gives CDR1 ENHRY, CDR2 SYGVKD. This CDR3 is built from 13 residues. V was clipped by 6 bases and J by 8 bases, with 14 bases between them. This chain's CDR3 is CAISGKGQDEQFF. The CDR3 DNA reads TGTGCCATCAGCGGCAAGGGCCAAGATGAGCAGTTCTTC.

This clonotype was counted a few times. V and J are TRBV6-5 and TRBJ1-4; possible D gene TRBD1, 6 bases. Trimming pared 4 bases from V and 7 bases from J, leaving 10 bases between. The CDR3 has 13 residues. Germline V gene lookup returns CDR1 MNHEY and CDR2 SVGAGI. The CDR3 loop is CASSSTGSEKLFF. DNA for the CDR3: TGTGCCAGCAGTTCTACAGGGAGTGAAAAACTGTTTTTT.

Note on this clonotype: A read error is likely, as this CDR3 ends without the conserved phenylalanine or tryptophan. The chain has TRBV4-1 and TRBJ2-1; 7 bases map to TRBD2. The CDR3 length is 19 residues. Germline CDR1 MGHRA, CDR2 YSYEKL. The junction had 18 bases not matched to a gene; V was cut back by 1 base and J by 6 bases. CDR3 in amino acids: CASSQVEGLFRTSSNEQFS. For the CDR3, the DNA is TGCGCCAGCAGCCAAGTAGAAGGACTTTTTCGGACTAGTTCCAATGAGCAGTTCTCC.

The chain uses TRBV9 and TRBJ2-5; 8 positions agree with TRBD2. The V gene's germline CDR1 is SGDLS and CDR2 YYNGEE. Germline trimming cut 0 bases from V and 1 base from J; bases unmatched to any gene: 5. There are 16 residues in the CDR3. The CDR3 here is CASSVVAGGPQETQYF. The CDR3 nucleotides are TGTGCCAGCAGCGTAGTTGCGGGAGGACCCCAAGAGACCCAGTACTTC.

This clonotype has ten or more counts. V usage is TRBV6-2 or TRBV6-3 and J usage is TRBJ2-1, with 11 positions matching TRBD2. J gave up 7 bases and V 6 bases, and 14 bases lay outside the gene matches. The CDR3 extends over 17 amino acids. CDR1 is MNHEY and CDR2 is SVGEGT in the germline V gene. In DNA form, the CDR3 reads TGTGCCAGCAGGACATACCCCCTAGCGGGAGGAAGGAATGAGCAGTTCTTC. This gives the protein CASRTYPLAGGRNEQFF.

Ten or more counts support this clonotype. CDR3 DNA sequence: TGCAGTGCTAGAGATGGGGACGGACATTCTAGCACAGATACGCAGTATTTT. Protein sequence: CSARDGDGHSSTDTQYF. This sequence joins TRBV20-1 and TRBJ2-3; either TRBD1 or TRBD2 may supply D (5 bases each). Germline lookup yields CDR1 DFQATT and CDR2 SNEGSKA (reference sequence). The V gene lost 0 bases and the J gene lost 0 bases, with 16 bases spanning the gap. The CDR3 is made up of 17 amino acids.

DNA for the CDR3: TGTGCCAGCATACGGGTGGGAGGCGAGGAGACCCAGTACTTC. Translation gives CASIRVGGEETQYF. The chain links TRBV6-1 to TRBJ2-5; possibly TRBD2 for D (6 bases). The CDR3 runs 14 residues. Germline loops: CDR1 MNHNS, CDR2 SASEGT. V shed 7 bases and J shed 5 bases, with 17 bases lying between them.

This clonotype was seen many times. J is TRBJ2-6 and V is TRBV10-3, with D unclear. This CDR3 is 14 amino acids long. V dropped 4 bases and J dropped 3 bases, with 7 bases sitting between them. Germline CDR1 reads ENHRY; CDR2 reads SYGVKD. The CDR3 reads CAISGVRGANVLTF. For the CDR3, the DNA is TGTGCCATCAGTGGTGTACGTGGGGCCAACGTCCTGACTTTC.

The sample holds many counts of this clonotype. The V gene is TRBV20-1, the J gene TRBJ2-5; D not certain. Germline CDR1 DFQATT, CDR2 SNEGSKA (reference sequence). CDR3 size: 12 residues. The CDR3 nucleotides are TGCAGCCTACGGACCGACGGGGAGACCCAGTACTTC. Amino acid sequence: CSLRTDGETQYF.

The genes are TRBV24-1 and TRBJ2-1, with 7 bases fitting TRBD2. V shed 7 bases, J shed 6 bases, and the junction held 5 bases outside the gene matches. Germline lookup yields CDR1 KGHDR and CDR2 SFDVKD. CDR3 length: 13 amino acids. The CDR3 is CATSVPGGNEQFF. The CDR3 coding sequence is TGTGCCACCAGCGTTCCGGGGGGCAATGAGCAGTTCTTC.

This clonotype was seen ten or more times. This chain links TRBV5-6 with TRBJ2-1; no reliable D call. V was cut by 5 bases and J by 8 bases, with 11 bases left in between. Germline CDR1 is SGHDT and CDR2 is YYEEEE. CDR3 size: 12 residues. The DNA of the CDR3 is TGTGCCAGCAGGGTGGTAGCCCATGAGCAGTTCTTC. Residues: CASRVVAHEQFF.

This clonotype showed up many times. The chain uses TRBV6-2 or TRBV6-3 and TRBJ2-1; 8 bases are a match to TRBD2. The V and J ends lost 1 base and 7 bases, in that order; junction bases with no gene match: 6. Germline values: CDR1 MNHEY, CDR2 SVGEGT. There are 15 residues in the CDR3. The CDR3 loop reads CASSYYGRGSNEQFF. In DNA form, the CDR3 reads TGTGCCAGCAGTTACTACGGGAGGGGGTCTAATGAGCAGTTCTTC.

Many counts were recorded for this clonotype. V and J are TRBV6-2 or TRBV6-3 and TRBJ2-1, with TRBD2 matching over 13 bases. CDR1 and CDR2 (germline): MNHEY, SVGEGT. The CDR3 loop spans 14 amino acids. V trimming: 7 bases; J trimming: 9 bases; junction bases outside the gene matches: 6. The DNA of the CDR3 is TGTGCCAGCACCACTAGCGGGGGGGGATCTGAGCAGTTCTTC. It codes for CASTTSGGGSEQFF.

Ten or more counts support this clonotype. V and J are TRBV28 and TRBJ2-7; 7 bases line up with TRBD1. J was trimmed by 2 bases and V by 6 bases; bases with no gene match: 4. The CDR3 consists of 13 residues. Per germline, CDR1 MDHEN and CDR2 SYDVKM. The CDR3 protein is CASSWDSAYEQYF. CDR3 nucleotide sequence: TGTGCCAGCAGCTGGGACAGTGCCTACGAGCAGTACTTC.

This clonotype showed up many times. The chain is built from TRBV12-3 or TRBV12-4 and TRBJ1-5; D perhaps matches TRBD1 (5 bases). This CDR3 comprises 17 residues. Deletions cut 6 bases from V and 1 base from J, with 19 bases between. CDR3 loop: CASSPTQGGRSNQPQHF. As DNA, the CDR3 is TGTGCCAGCAGCCCAACCCAGGGAGGGAGAAGCAATCAGCCCCAGCATTTT.

With respect to this clonotype: A clone one base away is much larger, so this may be a read error. The CDR3 sequence is CASRDRVFAGELFF. The CDR3 DNA reads as TGTGCCAGCAGGGACAGGGTGTTCGCCGGGGAGCTGTTTTTT. The chain has TRBV6-2 or TRBV6-3 and TRBJ2-2, with 8 bases matching TRBD1. The CDR3 spans 14 residues. The germline V gene encodes CDR1 MNHEY and CDR2 SVGEGT. Trimming at V came to 6 bases and at J to 6 bases, leaving 6 bases not matched to a gene.

This sequence joins TRBV6-1 and TRBJ1-5, with TRBD1 as a possible D gene (6 bases). The J call may be in error: the DNA end matches TRBJ2-3 better. Germline values: CDR1 MNHNS, CDR2 SASEGT. CDR3 size: 17 residues. The CDR3 nucleotides are TGTGCCAGCAGCGACTATTCCGGGACATATAGCAATCAGCCCCAGTATTTT. Its translation is CASSDYSGTYSNQPQYF.

CDR3: CASSPHRSGGTGELFF. The DNA of the CDR3 is TGTGCCAGCAGCCCACATCGGTCTGGGGGAACCGGGGAGCTGTTTTTT. The chain is built from TRBV3-1 and TRBJ2-2; D assignment may be TRBD1 or TRBD2 (5 bases each). CDR3 length: 16 amino acids. Germline loops: CDR1 LGHDT, CDR2 YNNKEL (reference sequence). V was clipped by 4 bases and J by 5 bases, with 17 bases between them.